A single sample is the source of the 13 T cell receptor beta chains below, sequenced in a study of T cells in Graves' hyperthyroidism and ophthalmopathy. RNA transcripts yielded amplified TCR beta CDR3 regions. HTBI primers were employed in a first-round RT-PCR of the TCR CDR3. TCRdb analysed the multiplex PCR reads with MiXCR anew, one entry per CDR3 protein. There are about 290,000 distinct CDR3 sequences in the sample; approximately 15% occur only once, and 33% lies in the top ten. Material for sequencing was blood. These receptors all stem from a man aged 25-45 years with Graves' hyperthyroidism.

This sequence joins TRBV7-9 and TRBJ2-3; D tentatively fits TRBD1 or TRBD2 (5 bases each). Deletions cut 3 bases from V and 6 bases from J, with 16 bases between. CDR1 and CDR2 (germline): SEHNR, FQNEAQ (reference sequence). The CDR3 totals 15 residues. The CDR3: CASSLQGTVGDTQYF. DNA for the CDR3: TGTGCCAGCAGCTTGCAAGGGACCGTGGGGGATACGCAGTATTTT.

This clonotype was detected many times. J is TRBJ2-2 and V is TRBV6-1, with 11 positions matching TRBD1. J gave up 6 bases and V 5 bases, and 5 bases lay outside the gene matches. The CDR3 extends over 15 amino acids. Germline V gene lookup returns CDR1 MNHNS and CDR2 SASEGT. CDR3 sequence: CASSSGTGGAGELFF. CDR3 sequence (DNA): TGTGCCAGCAGTTCCGGGACAGGGGGAGCCGGGGAGCTGTTTTTT.

With respect to this clonotype: Mismatch with germline at one junction end may stem from a read error. The J gene is TRBJ2-7, the V gene TRBV7-9, with D possibly being TRBD1 (6 bases). CDR1 and CDR2 from the germline V gene are SEHNR and FQNEAQ (reference sequence). This CDR3 spans 15 amino acids. The CDR3 region is CASSSPQGFSYKQYF. CDR3 DNA sequence: TGTGCCAGCAGCTCCCCACAGGGCTTCTCCTACAAGCAGTACTTC. Drawing the rest from reference TRBV7-9 and TRBJ2-7, the complete variable domain is DTGVSQNPRHKITKRGQNVTFRCDPISEHNRLYWYRQTLGQGPEFLTYFQNEAQLEKSRLLSDRFSAERPKGSFSTLEIQRTEQGDSAMYLCASSSPQGFSYKQYFGPGTRLTVT.

Ten or more counts support this clonotype. The V call is TRBV2, the J call TRBJ2-1, with D possibly TRBD1 on 6 matching bases. V dropped 6 bases and J dropped 10 bases, with 13 bases sitting between them. Germline V gene lookup returns CDR1 SNHLY and CDR2 FYNNEI. The CDR3 length is 12 residues. The CDR3 is CASRAGVREQFF. Written as DNA, the CDR3 is TGTGCCAGCAGGGCAGGGGTGCGGGAGCAGTTCTTC.

The V and J genes are TRBV29-1 and TRBJ1-2; TRBD1 might be the D (5 bases). Germline V CDR1 and CDR2: SQVTM, ANQGSEA. The CDR3 loop spans 12 amino acids. Trimming shortened V by 3 bases and J by 11 bases, and 16 bases separated the two germline ends. CDR3 coding DNA: TGCAGCGTTGACAGGGAAAATAACGGTTACACCTTC. It translates to CSVDRENNGYTF.

This clonotype was seen ten or more times. The V and J genes are TRBV20-1 and TRBJ2-7; 10 bases align to TRBD2. Trimming removed 8 bases from V and 3 bases from J; junction bases left unmatched: 16. CDR1 is DFQATT, CDR2 SNEGSKA, per germline (reference sequence). This CDR3 has 16 residues. The CDR3 loop reads CSIPPAGGPRGYEQYF. CDR3 nucleotide sequence: TGCAGTATTCCCCCAGCGGGAGGGCCGCGTGGCTACGAGCAGTACTTC.

This clonotype was seen repeatedly, ten times or more. The chain couples TRBV10-3 to TRBJ2-7, with 11 bases identical to TRBD2. Germline V lookup: CDR1 ENHRY, CDR2 SYGVKD. Unmatched junction bases numbered 5, after V lost 4 bases and J lost 3 bases. This CDR3 region has 15 residues. The DNA of the CDR3 is TGTGCCATCAGTGGGGGGACTAGCGGAGGCTACGAGCAGTACTTC. It encodes CAISGGTSGGYEQYF.

This clonotype was picked up a small number of times. V gene TRBV12-5 combines with J gene TRBJ2-2; D may be TRBD1 (5 bases). Germline values: CDR1 LGHNT, CDR2 FRNRAP. V lost 3 bases and J 2 bases, leaving 16 bases between the germline ends. This CDR3 contains 17 residues. Written as DNA, the CDR3 is TGTGCTAGTGGTTTCGCGACAGAATTTTACAACACCGGGGAGCTGTTTTTT. This codes for CASGFATEFYNTGELFF.

This clonotype showed up just a few times. This chain uses TRBV2 with TRBJ2-2; the D is unclear. Trimming shortened V by 4 bases and J by 7 bases, and 7 bases separated the two germline ends. The germline CDR1 and CDR2 sequences are SNHLY and FYNNEI. This CDR3 region has 12 residues. CDR3 protein: CASSAWGGELFF. As DNA, the CDR3 is TGTGCCAGCAGTGCCTGGGGCGGGGAGCTGTTTTTT.

This clonotype has a count of ten or more. The chain recombines TRBV18 with TRBJ2-1; 11 bases are a match to TRBD2. Germline V gene data show CDR1 as KGHSH and CDR2 as LQKENI. This CDR3 comprises 14 residues. Trimming at V came to 3 bases and at J to 6 bases, leaving 1 base not matched to a gene. CDR3 DNA sequence: TGTGCCAGCTCACCGGGGACTAGCGGCAATGAGCAGTTCTTC. Its protein product is CASSPGTSGNEQFF.

This clonotype was picked up many times. The gene calls are TRBV6-1 and TRBJ2-1; D is tentatively TRBD1 or TRBD2 (5 bases each). CDR1 MNHNS and CDR2 SASEGT come from the germline V gene. The CDR3 is 12 residues long. Trimming shortened V by 5 bases and J by 9 bases, and 11 bases separated the two germline ends. CDR3 coding DNA: TGTGCCAGCAGTTCAGGGACGTCTGAGCAGTTCTTC. It encodes CASSSGTSEQFF.

The chain employs TRBV3-1 and TRBJ2-1; D may be TRBD2 (7 bases). V lost 1 base, J lost 4 bases, and 17 bases lay in between. In germline, CDR1 is LGHDT, CDR2 YNNKEL (reference sequence). This CDR3 has 17 amino acids. CDR3 nucleotides: TGTGCCAGCAGCCAAGCGGCGGGGGCCAAACCGTACAATGAGCAGTTCTTC. Its translation: CASSQAAGAKPYNEQFF.

This clonotype has just a few counts. J is TRBJ2-1 and V is TRBV7-3, with 9 nucleotides matching TRBD2. The CDR3 consists of 16 residues. The V and J ends lost 5 bases and 3 bases, in that order; junction bases with no gene match: 8. Germline V CDR1 and CDR2: SGHTA, FQGTGA. The CDR3 nucleotides are TGTGCCAGCAGCCCGACCAAAGCGGGAGGCTACAATGAGCAGTTCTTC. Protein product: CASSPTKAGGYNEQFF.